This T cell receptor beta chain originates from a study of T cell changes during pregnancy in multiple sclerosis. Measured with immunoSEQ multiplex PCR; TCRdb has only the in-frame clones, and not every one. The table lists roughly 40,000 clones, more than 85% of them singletons. V was pared by 3 bases and J by 6 bases, with 10 bases of the junction left unmatched. The CDR3 totals 15 residues. Germline loops: CDR1 SGHNT, CDR2 YYREEE (reference sequence). The source is a female donor in good health, enrolled as a control in a pregnancy study. The chain recombines TRBV5-4 with TRBJ2-7; 9 nucleotides align to TRBD2. This sample comprised CD4+ T cells from peripheral blood mononuclear cells, obtained after pregnancy. Here the CDR3 reads CASSSHGGGAREQYF. The CDR3 DNA follows: TGTGCCAGCAGCTCCCACGGCGGGGGGGCCCGCGAGCAGTACTTC.